The next 32 T cell receptor beta chains were all read from a single sample in a study of spatial heterogeneity in lung cancer. For these receptors, no antigen is known. Specified time point: sample taken at primary tumor resection. Study observations and caveats: Higher tumor mutation counts went along with higher counts of expanded intratumoral alpha and beta TCRs.

One entry per CDR3 protein results from TCRdb running MiXCR on the 5' RACE reads. The repertoire includes about 22,000 distinct CDR3 sequences, under 9.5% of them detected once, and 7.7% sits in the top ten. Sequences were derived from lung tumor tissue, sampled at surgery. The receptors originated from a male donor with early-stage non-small cell lung cancer.

This clonotype qualifies as medium-sized. The chain couples TRBV5-6 to TRBJ1-5; the match to TRBD1 covers 10 bases. Germline assignment: CDR1 SGHDT and CDR2 YYEEEE. This CDR3 has 16 amino acids. The junction had 6 bases not matched to a gene; V was cut back by 4 bases and J by 2 bases. CDR3 sequence: CASSRRDRGGNQPQHF. CDR3 nucleotide sequence: TGTGCCAGCAGCCGCCGGGACAGGGGCGGCAATCAGCCCCAGCATTTT. The complete variable domain, with remaining parts taken from reference TRBV5-6 and TRBJ1-5, reads DAGVTQSPTHLIKTRGQQVTLRCSPKSGHDTVSWYQQALGQGPQFIFQYYEEEERQRGNFPDRFSGHQFPNYSSELNVNALLLGDSALYLCASSRRDRGGNQPQHFGDGTRLSIL.

V usage is TRBV6-1 and J usage is TRBJ2-7; a weak D match, TRBD2 (6 bases). Trimming took off 1 base at V and 2 bases at J, with 12 bases between the two ends. The CDR3 has 15 amino acids. Germline CDR1 MNHNS, CDR2 SASEGT. CDR3 DNA sequence: TGTGCCAGCAGTGAAGAAGGCGGGAAACCCTACGAGCAGTACTTC. The encoded protein is CASSEEGGKPYEQYF.

There are many counts of this clonotype. The V and J genes are TRBV5-6 and TRBJ1-2, with D possibly TRBD1 on 6 matching bases. The CDR3 is 14 amino acids. The germline CDR1 and CDR2 sequences are SGHDT and YYEEEE. V was shortened by 4 bases and J by 4 bases, with 14 bases between the two germline ends. CDR3 coding DNA: TGTGCCAGCAGCCAGGGGCGGAGCGCCTATGGCTACACCTTC. This gives the protein CASSQGRSAYGYTF.

This clonotype counts as medium-sized. At one boundary the junction diverges from the germline segment, which might be a read error. This chain links TRBV5-1 with TRBJ1-5; the D gene is possibly TRBD1 (5 bases). The V gene's germline CDR1 is SGHRS and CDR2 YFSETQ. CDR3 length equals 13 residues. The CDR3 is CASSLGPNQPQHF. CDR3 DNA: TGTGCCAGCAGCTTGGGGCCGAATCAGCCCCAGCATTTT. The full variable domain, its missing parts supplied by reference TRBV5-1 and TRBJ1-5, is KAGVTQTPRYLIKTRGQQVTLSCSPISGHRSVSWYQQTPGQGLQFLFEYFSETQRNKGNFPGRFSGRQFSNSRSEMNVSTLELGDSALYLCASSLGPNQPQHFGDGTRLSIL.

This clonotype showed up just a few times. V is TRBV7-2 and J is TRBJ2-2; possible D gene TRBD1, 6 bases. The CDR3 totals 14 residues. CDR1 is SGHTA, CDR2 FQGNSA, per germline. The V end lost 4 bases, the J end lost 6 bases, and 12 bases lay between the germline ends. CDR3 sequence reads: CASSYVQGAGELFF. In DNA, the CDR3 is TGTGCCAGCAGCTACGTACAGGGAGCCGGGGAGCTGTTTTTT.

V and J are TRBV7-2 and TRBJ2-2; TRBD2 might be the D (5 bases). Germline CDR1 SGHTA, CDR2 FQGNSA. This CDR3 contains 16 residues. Trimming removed 5 bases at V and 0 bases at J, with 13 bases between. The CDR3 is CASSLRGGSNTGELFF. The DNA of the CDR3 is TGTGCCAGCAGCCTGAGAGGAGGTTCGAACACCGGGGAGCTGTTTTTT.

This clonotype was seen ten or more times. This chain links TRBV9 with TRBJ2-7, with a possible D match to TRBD1 (7 bases). The V end lost 5 bases, the J end lost 0 bases, and 15 bases lay between the germline ends. CDR1 is SGDLS, CDR2 YYNGEE, per germline. The CDR3 contains 15 residues. CDR3 amino acids: CASSAGQTSSYEQYF. DNA of the CDR3: TGTGCCAGCAGTGCGGGACAGACGAGCTCCTACGAGCAGTACTTC.

This clonotype is categorized as medium-sized. V usage is TRBV5-8 and J usage is TRBJ1-6; the D gene is possibly TRBD1 (6 bases). V lost 2 bases and J lost 0, with 15 bases in between. CDR1 and CDR2 (germline): SGHTS, YDEGEE. The CDR3 is 18 amino acids. DNA for the CDR3: TGTGCCAGCAGCTTTCACCCGGGGGCAAGCTCCTATAATTCACCCCTCCACTTT. It codes for CASSFHPGASSYNSPLHF.

This chain links TRBV12-3 or TRBV12-4 with TRBJ2-7; no firm D call. CDR3 length equals 16 residues. Trimming stripped 6 bases from V and 2 bases from J, with 20 bases between. CDR3 nucleotide sequence: TGTGCCAGCAGGCCGAGTCAGGCCGGCGCCGCCTACGAGCAGTACTTC. Protein product: CASRPSQAGAAYEQYF.

This clonotype was seen many times. The chain has TRBV7-9 and TRBJ2-1; no clear D. Trimming stripped 5 bases from V and 9 bases from J, with 8 bases between. CDR3 length equals 11 residues. Per germline, CDR1 SEHNR and CDR2 FQNEAQ (reference sequence). This CDR3 reads CASSPAREQFF. The CDR3 nucleotides read TGTGCCAGCAGCCCTGCTCGTGAGCAGTTCTTC.

This clonotype was seen at least ten times. V usage is TRBV7-8 and J usage is TRBJ1-5; D gene unclear. V lost 2 bases, J lost 1 base, and 12 bases lay in between. The V gene's germline CDR1 is SGHVS and CDR2 FQNEAQ. CDR3 length equals 16 residues. CDR3 sequence (DNA): TGTGCCAGCAGCTTACGCCCTCCGGGCAGCAATCAGCCCCAGCATTTT. Its protein product is CASSLRPPGSNQPQHF.

There are many counts of this clonotype. The V and J genes are TRBV5-1 and TRBJ2-3, with D perhaps TRBD2 (7 bases). Per germline, CDR1 SGHRS and CDR2 YFSETQ. V was shortened by 2 bases and J by 0 bases, with 13 bases between the two germline ends. The CDR3 is 16 residues long. CDR3 sequence (DNA): TGCGCCAGCAGCTTTAGGGGGGGAACTAGCACAGATACGCAGTATTTT. Translation: CASSFRGGTSTDTQYF.

This clonotype was picked up many times. V usage is TRBV5-8 and J usage is TRBJ1-3, with D unresolved. Trimming left V 4 bases short and J 7 bases short, with 6 bases between. Germline CDR1 reads SGHTS; CDR2 reads YDEGEE. The CDR3 is 11 residues long. The CDR3 spells CASSPRNTIYF. CDR3 sequence (DNA): TGTGCCAGCAGCCCGCGGAACACCATATATTTT. The full variable domain, its missing parts supplied by reference TRBV5-8 and TRBJ1-3, is EAGVTQSPTHLIKTRGQQATLRCSPISGHTSVYWYQQALGLGLQFLLWYDEGEERNRGNFPPRFSGRQFPNYSSELNVNALELEDSALYLCASSPRNTIYFGEGSWLTVV.

This clonotype was recorded many times. The chain is built from TRBV2 and TRBJ2-7; D gene uncertain. Germline-derived CDR1 and CDR2 are SNHLY and FYNNEI. The V end was cut by 5 bases, the J end by 7 bases, with 18 bases between. The CDR3 totals 14 residues. CDR3 residues: CASSLLTSVLEQYF. CDR3 nucleotides: TGTGCCAGCAGTCTTTTGACATCCGTTTTAGAGCAGTACTTC.

V usage is TRBV25-1 and J usage is TRBJ2-3; 9 nucleotides match TRBD2. Losses at the gene ends were 3 bases for V and 4 bases for J; bases not matched to a gene: 5. This CDR3 region has 15 residues. CDR1 and CDR2 from the germline V gene are MGHDK and SYGVNS. The CDR3 region is CASSDLRGGPDTQYF. The CDR3 nucleotides are TGTGCCAGCAGTGATTTGCGGGGGGGCCCAGATACGCAGTATTTT.

This clonotype showed up many times. This chain joins TRBV7-8 and TRBJ2-3; 8 nucleotides align to TRBD2. Germline V gene lookup returns CDR1 SGHVS and CDR2 FQNEAQ. This CDR3 spans 16 amino acids. The trim removed 2 bases at V and 1 base at J, leaving 5 bases unmatched. This chain's CDR3 is CASSLYRGGGTDTQYF. CDR3 nucleotides: TGTGCCAGCAGCTTATATCGGGGGGGCGGCACAGATACGCAGTATTTT.

This clonotype is medium-sized. The genes are TRBV20-1 and TRBJ2-7; 10 bases map to TRBD1. Germline values: CDR1 DFQATT, CDR2 SNEGSKA (reference sequence). The CDR3 loop spans 12 amino acids. CDR3 amino acids: CRGDRGAYEQYF. CDR3 in DNA: TGCAGGGGGGACAGGGGAGCCTACGAGCAGTACTTC.

There are many counts of this clonotype. The CDR3 reads CASRAPPGTGGSPLHF. CDR3 coding DNA: TGTGCCAGCAGAGCTCCCCCCGGGACAGGGGGTTCACCCCTCCACTTT. The chain joins TRBV6-5 to TRBJ1-6; 11 bases match TRBD1. Germline-derived CDR1 and CDR2 are MNHEY and SVGAGI. The CDR3 has 16 residues. The V gene end was trimmed by 6 bases and the J gene end by 9 bases; junction bases not matched to a gene: 10.

The chain's CDR3 is CASSPGDTYEQYF. DNA for the CDR3: TGTGCCAGCTCACCAGGGGACACCTACGAGCAGTACTTC. J is TRBJ2-7 and V is TRBV18; maybe TRBD1 (6 bases). Germline CDR1 is KGHSH and CDR2 is LQKENI. The V end lost 2 bases, the J end lost 2 bases, and 7 bases lay between the germline ends. The CDR3 contains 13 residues.

The chain uses TRBV11-2 and TRBJ1-4, with a tentative D call TRBD1 (6 bases). The V gene's germline CDR1 is SGHAT and CDR2 FQNNGV. The ends were cut back, 2 bases at V and 6 bases at J, with 13 bases in the middle. The CDR3 covers 15 residues. CDR3 nucleotides: TGTGCCAGCAGCTTAAACAGGGTGAAGGATGAAAAACTGTTTTTT. Its protein product is CASSLNRVKDEKLFF. The whole variable domain, filled in from reference TRBV11-2 and TRBJ1-4, reads EAGVAQSPRYKIIEKRQSVAFWCNPISGHATLYWYQQILGQGPKLLIQFQNNGVVDDSQLPKDRFSAERLKGVDSTLKIQPAKLEDSAVYLCASSLNRVKDEKLFFGSGTQLSVL.

V is TRBV7-8 and J is TRBJ1-4; D might be TRBD1 (6 bases). Germline values: CDR1 SGHVS, CDR2 FQNEAQ. This CDR3 is 14 amino acids long. The V and J ends lost 1 base and 8 bases respectively, with 11 bases between them. This chain's CDR3 is CASSLGGQREKLFF. The CDR3 bases are TGTGCCAGCAGCTTAGGGGGGCAAAGGGAAAAACTGTTTTTT.

The V gene is TRBV14, the J gene TRBJ1-5; D is ambiguous. V lost 0 bases and J lost 4, with 4 bases in between. This CDR3 has 13 amino acids. Germline CDR1 is SGHDN and CDR2 is FVKESK. CDR3: CASSQEQNQPQHF. For the CDR3, the DNA is TGTGCCAGCAGCCAAGAACAAAATCAGCCCCAGCATTTT. Drawing the rest from reference TRBV14 and TRBJ1-5, the complete variable domain is EAGVTQFPSHSVIEKGQTVTLRCDPISGHDNLYWYRRVMGKEIKFLLHFVKESKQDESGMPNNRFLAERTGGTYSTLKVQPAELEDSGVYFCASSQEQNQPQHFGDGTRLSIL.

The J gene is TRBJ2-3, the V gene TRBV5-1; the D is unclear. This CDR3 comprises 14 residues. CDR1 and CDR2 from the germline V gene are SGHRS and YFSETQ. V was clipped by 1 base and J by 2 bases, with 8 bases between them. The CDR3 coding sequence is TGCGCCAGCAGCTTGCAGGCCAACACAGATACGCAGTATTTT. Protein sequence: CASSLQANTDTQYF.

This clonotype occurred many times. The chain links TRBV28 to TRBJ1-1; D ambiguous. Trimming stripped 6 bases from V and 1 base from J, with 12 bases between. Germline CDR1 MDHEN, CDR2 SYDVKM. The CDR3 length is 14 residues. This CDR3 is CASSPPRANTEAFF. DNA of the CDR3: TGTGCCAGCAGCCCACCGAGGGCGAACACTGAAGCTTTCTTT.

V and J are TRBV5-4 and TRBJ2-5; TRBD1 matches 9 bases. Unmatched junction bases numbered 4, after V lost 4 bases and J lost 0 bases. The CDR3 totals 15 residues. Germline V gene data show CDR1 as SGHNT and CDR2 as YYREEE (reference sequence). This chain's CDR3 is CASSRTGANQETQYF. CDR3 in DNA: TGTGCCAGCAGCCGGACAGGGGCCAACCAAGAGACCCAGTACTTC.

The table lists this clonotype with many counts. This chain joins TRBV10-3 and TRBJ2-7; D might be TRBD1 (6 bases). CDR3 length equals 16 residues. V dropped 4 bases and J dropped 2 bases, with 18 bases sitting between them. Germline CDR1 and CDR2: ENHRY and SYGVKD. CDR3 protein: CAISASPGQGPYEQYF. The DNA of the CDR3 is TGTGCCATCAGTGCCTCGCCGGGACAAGGGCCCTACGAGCAGTACTTC.

This clonotype was detected ten times or more. The chain employs TRBV4-3 and TRBJ2-7; D remains ambiguous. Germline V lookup: CDR1 LGHNA, CDR2 YSLEER. The CDR3 contains 15 residues. Trimming removed 0 bases from V and 2 bases from J, with 11 bases in between. In nucleotides, the CDR3 is TGCGCCAGCAGCCAAGATTATCCAGCCACCTACGAGCAGTACTTC. It is translated as CASSQDYPATYEQYF.

V is TRBV23-1 and J is TRBJ2-6; D possibly uses TRBD1 or TRBD2 (6 bases each). TRBV23-1 is classed as an ORF, of uncertain function. With 7 bases removed from V and 2 bases from J, the gap between germline ends came to 12 bases. CDR3 length: 15 residues. The CDR3 DNA reads as TGCGCCAGCACCCCAAGGGGGGCTGGGGCCAACGTCCTGACTTTC. It specifies CASTPRGAGANVLTF.

This clonotype was counted at least ten times. The chain is built from TRBV18 and TRBJ2-7; perhaps TRBD1 as D (6 bases). V was trimmed by 3 bases and J by 2 bases, leaving 14 bases between them. Germline-derived CDR1 and CDR2 are KGHSH and LQKENI. The CDR3 runs 15 residues. CDR3: CASSPAPQGPYEQYF. In DNA, the CDR3 is TGTGCCAGCTCACCTGCCCCCCAGGGGCCCTACGAGCAGTACTTC.

The chain couples TRBV5-1 to TRBJ2-5; 7 bases match TRBD2. V lost 7 bases to trimming and J lost 3 bases; unmatched junction nucleotides: 9. Germline V gives CDR1 SGHRS, CDR2 YFSETQ. CDR3 size: 14 residues. CDR3 amino acids: CASYYNAGEETQYF. DNA of the CDR3: TGCGCCAGCTACTACAACGCGGGGGAAGAGACCCAGTACTTC.

The genes are TRBV4-3 and TRBJ2-7; the D gene is possibly TRBD2 (6 bases). Deletions cut 0 bases from V and 3 bases from J, with 18 bases between. The CDR3 spans 17 residues. Germline CDR1 and CDR2: LGHNA and YSLEER. CDR3 in amino acids: CASSQDLLTNGGYEQYF. The DNA of the CDR3 is TGCGCCAGCAGCCAAGATCTTCTGACTAACGGGGGCTACGAGCAGTACTTC.

The sample holds many counts of this clonotype. V usage is TRBV19 and J usage is TRBJ2-1, with D possibly called TRBD1 or TRBD2 (5 bases each). V shed 7 bases and J shed 6 bases, with 22 bases lying between them. Per the germline V gene, CDR1 is LNHDA and CDR2 is SQIVND (reference sequence). This CDR3 comprises 16 residues. The CDR3 DNA follows: TGTGCCAGTATCACCTCCGACGGGGCAAGGCCCAATGAGCAGTTCTTC. It yields the protein CASITSDGARPNEQFF.